The T cell receptor beta chain under discussion was sequenced for a study of vaccination and CD4 T cells after COVID-19. Study as a whole: Two-dose vaccination with either BNT162b2 or mRNA-1273 was given to participants. Convalescent patients gave post-COVID blood a median approximately 100 days post-diagnosis, range 35 to 161. Either a CEFX pool, an HIV-1 Nef pool, or no peptide was added to control cultures.

Sequencing of cultured CD4+ T cell DNA used the Oncomine TCR Beta short-read assay. TCRdb analysed the PCR reads with MiXCR anew, one entry per CDR3 protein. The sample has around 15,000 distinct CDR3 sequences, under 65% seen once. The sample holds a few counts of this clonotype. Its antigen is as yet unknown. Trimming pared 8 bases from V and 1 base from J, leaving 19 bases between. CDR1 and CDR2 from the germline V gene are LGHNT and FRNRAP. This CDR3 region has 16 residues. Treatment given: approximately nine-day PBMC culture with coronavirus spike peptide pools or control peptides (ViraFEST assay). ViraFEST sequenced TCRs after peptide-pool expansion of antigen-specific T cells.

The rearrangement uses TRBV12-5 and TRBJ2-3; no clear D gene. The receptor was derived from a human donor who had recovered from COVID-19. The sample consisted of CD4+ T cells from blood, cultured in vitro. The CDR3 nucleotides read TGTGCTAGTTCGGACGACTCCCACCGGGGCACAGATACGCAGTATTTT. Its translation is CASSDDSHRGTDTQYF.